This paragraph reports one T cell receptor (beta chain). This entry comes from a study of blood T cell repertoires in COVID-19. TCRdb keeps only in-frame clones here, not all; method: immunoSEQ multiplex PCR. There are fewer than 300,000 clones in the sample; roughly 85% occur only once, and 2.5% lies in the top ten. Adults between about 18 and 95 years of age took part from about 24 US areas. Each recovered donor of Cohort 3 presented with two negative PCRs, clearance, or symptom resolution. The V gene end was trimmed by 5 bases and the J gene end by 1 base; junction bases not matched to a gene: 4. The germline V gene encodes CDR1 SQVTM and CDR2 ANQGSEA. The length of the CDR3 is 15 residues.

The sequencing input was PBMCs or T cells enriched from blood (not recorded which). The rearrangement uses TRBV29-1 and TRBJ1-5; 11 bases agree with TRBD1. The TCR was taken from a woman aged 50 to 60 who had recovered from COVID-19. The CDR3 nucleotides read TGCAGCGTTCGGACAGGGGGCGAGAGCAATCAGCCCCAGCATTTT. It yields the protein CSVRTGGESNQPQHF.